This T cell receptor (beta chain) originates from a study of blood T cells in healthy people across ages. Caucasian individuals from Russia who were healthy and aged roughly 6 to 90 acted as donors. It was with a sample-barcoded 5' primer and a J-beta primer mix that a second PCR of roughly 7 to 12 cycles was run. Via MiXCR, TCRdb re-called the 5' RACE reads, giving one row per CDR3 protein. The table lists some 700,000 distinct CDR3 sequences, about a fifth of them singletons, with 22% in the top ten. The CDR3 is 14 amino acids. Germline lookup yields CDR1 SGHNT and CDR2 YYREEE (reference sequence). Germline trimming cut 6 bases from V and 7 bases from J; bases unmatched to any gene: 9.

The origin of this receptor is a man in his 70s in good health. The rearrangement joins TRBV5-4 to TRBJ2-3; 9 bases are shared with TRBD1. The specimen was blood. Here the CDR3 reads CASNLDRGDHTQYF. CDR3 nucleotides: TGTGCCAGCAATCTGGACAGGGGAGATCATACGCAGTATTTT.